This T cell receptor (beta chain) derives from a study of T cell repertoires in cytomegalovirus infection. Study-level background: Public TCR beta signatures provided an indication of both CMV infection and a matching HLA type. Whole-study results and caveats: Cumulative frequency (of public TCR beta family members) identified carriers of CMV plus the relevant HLA.

In TCRdb, the reads were re-called with MiXCR into one record per CDR3 protein. The sample yields more than 250,000 distinct CDR3 sequences, roughly 13% seen once. CDR3 size: 17 residues. Germline CDR1 is SGHTA and CDR2 is FQGNSA. V was shortened by 2 bases and J by 4 bases, with 19 bases between the two germline ends. This clonotype was seen at least ten times. What it binds is not known. V is TRBV7-2 and J is TRBJ2-3; perhaps TRBD2 as D (7 bases). Sequenced input: PBMCs. This clonotype was obtained from a human donor in good health (CMV status not recorded). Some clones in this sample may be carry-over from other donors' samples. CDR3 amino acids: CASSLSGLGGRPDTQYF. CDR3 bases: TGTGCCAGCAGCTTAAGTGGGTTGGGGGGGCGGCCAGATACGCAGTATTTT.